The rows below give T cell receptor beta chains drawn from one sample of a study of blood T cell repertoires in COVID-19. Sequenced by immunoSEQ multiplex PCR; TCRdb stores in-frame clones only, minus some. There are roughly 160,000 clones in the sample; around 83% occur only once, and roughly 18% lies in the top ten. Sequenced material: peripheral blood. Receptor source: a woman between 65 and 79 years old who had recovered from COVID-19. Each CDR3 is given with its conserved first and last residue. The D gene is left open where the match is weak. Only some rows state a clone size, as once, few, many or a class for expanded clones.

TGTGCTAGCAGCTTAGAGCGGGGAGCCTACAATGAGCAGTTCTTC CASSLERGAYNEQFF TRBJ2-1 TRBD2 TRBV7-7 -
TGTGCCTGGAGACTCCGGGGGGGGGCAGGGATTGAAGCTTTCTTT CAWRLRGGAGIEAFF TRBJ1-1 - TRBV30 -
TGCGCCAGCAGCCCGCCGCTGTGGGGCGGGAACACCGGGGAGCTGTTTTTT CASSPPLWGGNTGELFF TRBJ2-2 - TRBV4-1 -
TGCGCCAGCAGCTTGGCAGGGGGTACAGATACGCAGTATTTT CASSLAGGTDTQYF TRBJ2-3 TRBD1 TRBV5-1 -
TGCGCCAGTCATAACCGGGGACTAGCGGCGAACACCGGGGAGCTGTTTTTT CASHNRGLAANTGELFF TRBJ2-2 TRBD2 TRBV4-1 -
TGTGCCACCTTACACCCCATGAACACTGAAGCTTTCTTT CATLHPMNTEAFF TRBJ1-1 - TRBV19 once
TGTGCCAGCTCACCACGACTAGCGGGGGGGCCCACAGATACGCAGTATTTT CASSPRLAGGPTDTQYF TRBJ2-3 TRBD2 TRBV18 once
TGTGCCAGCAGCGTAGGGGGCCAGAACACTGAAGCTTTCTTT CASSVGGQNTEAFF TRBJ1-1 - TRBV9 -
TGTGCCAGCAGGCGGGACCCACAGAATGGCTACACCTTC CASRRDPQNGYTF TRBJ1-2 - TRBV3-1/TRBV3-2 -
TGTGCCAGCAGCCCCCTCCGGGCAGATACGCAGTATTTT CASSPLRADTQYF TRBJ2-3 - TRBV3-1/TRBV3-2 -
TGTGCCAGCAGGTACAGGGAGGTCACTGAAGCTTTCTTT CASRYREVTEAFF TRBJ1-1 - TRBV6-6 -
TGCGCCAGCAGCCAAGTGGTAAGTCGGAGGGACGGCACTGAAGCTTTCTTT CASSQVVSRRDGTEAFF TRBJ1-1 - TRBV4-1 once
TGTGCCAGCAGTTTGGGCACCAGCACAGATACGCAGTATTTT CASSLGTSTDTQYF TRBJ2-3 - TRBV6-5 -
TGTGCCAGTAACCCCGCGCCCACCGGCTATGGCTACACCTTC CASNPAPTGYGYTF TRBJ1-2 - TRBV19 -
TGTGCCAGCAGCCAAGGTCGGGACTACGAGCAGTACTTC CASSQGRDYEQYF TRBJ2-7 - TRBV4-2 -
TGTGCCAGCTCACCAAGCGGAGGCGAGCAGTACTTC CASSPSGGEQYF TRBJ2-7 - TRBV18 -
TGTGCCAGCAGCCCCCCTCGTTCACCCCTCCACTTT CASSPPRSPLHF TRBJ1-6 - TRBV6-5 once
TGTGCCAGCACCGACCCCTGGACAGCGACCCCCTATGGCTACACCTTC CASTDPWTATPYGYTF TRBJ1-2 - TRBV21-1 -
TGCAGCACCCAGCGGGGGAGCACAGATACGCAGTATTTT CSTQRGSTDTQYF TRBJ2-3 TRBD2 TRBV29-1 -
TGTGCCAGCAGTCAACAGGGCAGCTATGGCTACACCTTC CASSQQGSYGYTF TRBJ1-2 - TRBV12-3/TRBV12-4 -
TGTGCCAGCAGTTCTGGACAGCGGAACGCTGAAGCTTTCTTT CASSSGQRNAEAFF TRBJ1-1 - TRBV28 -
TGTGCCTGGAGGCCTACAGGGGGCTGGCACTATGGCTACACCTTC CAWRPTGGWHYGYTF TRBJ1-2 TRBD1 TRBV30 -
TGCGCCAGCACACCGCGGGCAGGGGGCGATGAGCAGTTCTTC CASTPRAGGDEQFF TRBJ2-1 TRBD1 TRBV4-1 once
TGCGCCAGCAGCCAGGAGAGACAGGGGGCTTACACCTTC CASSQERQGAYTF TRBJ1-2 TRBD1 TRBV4-1 -
TGCGCCAGCAGCTCATTACTAGGGGGGGCCCCCCCCAGCACAGATACGCAGTATTTT CASSSLLGGAPPSTDTQYF TRBJ2-3 - TRBV5-1 -
TGTGCCAGCAGCTTAGCGGTCCGGGAGGTAAACTATGGCTACACCTTC CASSLAVREVNYGYTF TRBJ1-2 - TRBV7-8 -
TGTGCCAGCAGCCAAGTCCAGGGGGCGGGGGGCTACACCTTC CASSQVQGAGGYTF TRBJ1-2 TRBD1 TRBV3-1/TRBV3-2 -
TGTGCCAGCAGCTTAGCGGCAGGGGGCGGCGAGCAGTACTTC CASSLAAGGGEQYF TRBJ2-7 TRBD1 TRBV11-1 few
TGTGCCAGCAGCCCCCAGATGAACACTGAAGCTTTCTTT CASSPQMNTEAFF TRBJ1-1 - TRBV7-2 -
TGCGCCAGCAGCGCAACAGGGGGGGGAGGCTACACCTTC CASSATGGGGYTF TRBJ1-2 TRBD1 TRBV4-1 -
TGTGCCAGCAGCATCACCCCCGCTAGCGGGGGGAACACCGGGGAGCTGTTTTTT CASSITPASGGNTGELFF TRBJ2-2 TRBD2 TRBV11-2 -
TGTGCCAGCAGCCCGGGGGTCGGCGAGACCCAGTACTTC CASSPGVGETQYF TRBJ2-5 - TRBV7-3 -
TGTGCCAGCAGTTACTCGGGGGCAGATGAAAAACTGTTTTTT CASSYSGADEKLFF TRBJ1-4 - TRBV6-6 -
TGTGCCAGCAGTCCCCCAGGGTTTGAAAAACTGTTTTTT CASSPPGFEKLFF TRBJ1-4 - TRBV6-5 -
TGCGCCACCAGGACTAGCGGGAGATATAATGAGCAGTTCTTC CATRTSGRYNEQFF TRBJ2-1 TRBD2 TRBV5-1 -
TGCGCCAGCAGCCTGCGGGCGGGGAGCTCCTACGAGCAGTACTTC CASSLRAGSSYEQYF TRBJ2-7 - TRBV5-1 -